This T cell receptor (beta chain) was sequenced during a study of CD8 T cells in ankylosing spondylitis. For TCR beta, libraries came from quantitative 5'-RACE with molecular barcodes. A single record per CDR3 protein comes from TCRdb applying MiXCR to the 5' RACE reads. The sample lists about 840,000 distinct CDR3 sequences, roughly 10% occurring once. Overall study findings and caveats: A CD8+ phenotype characterized the disease-linked clones, which were relatively rare in peripheral blood. Disease-associated clones were reportedly significantly overrepresented in matched ankylosing spondylitis synovial fluid. Several highly homologous variants formed a TCR beta motif that appeared characteristic of ankylosing spondylitis blood.

With regard to this clonotype: The antigen remains undetermined.

CDR3 length equals 14 residues. CDR1 is DFQATT and CDR2 is SNEGSKA in the germline V gene (reference sequence). Trimming left V 0 bases short and J 2 bases short, with 8 bases between. This receptor was obtained from a male donor with ankylosing spondylitis. The chain has TRBV20-1 and TRBJ1-5; D uncertain. The material sequenced was blood, either unsorted or a sorted T cell fraction (not recorded which). CDR3 coding DNA: TGCAGTGCTAGAGATGTTGGCCGCAATCAGCCCCAGCATTTT. Amino acids: CSARDVGRNQPQHF.